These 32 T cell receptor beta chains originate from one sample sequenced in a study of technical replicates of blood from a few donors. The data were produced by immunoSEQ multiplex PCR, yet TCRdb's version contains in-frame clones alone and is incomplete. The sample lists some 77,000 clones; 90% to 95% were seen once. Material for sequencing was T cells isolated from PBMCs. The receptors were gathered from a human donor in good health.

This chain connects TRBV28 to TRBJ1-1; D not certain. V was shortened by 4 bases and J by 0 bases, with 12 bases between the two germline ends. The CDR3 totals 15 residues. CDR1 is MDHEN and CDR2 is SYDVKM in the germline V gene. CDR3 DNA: TGTGCCAGCAGTTACCTCACAGCCGTGAACACTGAAGCTTTCTTT. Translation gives CASSYLTAVNTEAFF.

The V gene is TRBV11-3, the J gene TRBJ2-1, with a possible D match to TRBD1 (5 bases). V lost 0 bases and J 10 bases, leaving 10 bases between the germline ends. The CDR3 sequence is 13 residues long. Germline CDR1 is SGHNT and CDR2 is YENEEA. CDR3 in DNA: TGTGCCAGCAGCTTAGATTCAAAGGGGGAGCAGTTCTTC. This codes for CASSLDSKGEQFF. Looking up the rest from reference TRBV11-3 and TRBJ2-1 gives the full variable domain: EAGVVQSPRYKIIEKKQPVAFWCNPISGHNTLYWYLQNLGQGPELLIRYENEEAVDDSQLPKDRFSAERLKGVDSTLKIQPAELGDSAVYLCASSLDSKGEQFFGPGTRLTVL.

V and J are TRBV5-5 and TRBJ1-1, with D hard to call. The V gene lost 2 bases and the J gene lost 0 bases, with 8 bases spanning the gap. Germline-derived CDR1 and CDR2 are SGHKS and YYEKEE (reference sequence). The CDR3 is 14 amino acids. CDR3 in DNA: TGTGCCAGCAGCTTTAAAGACATGAACACTGAAGCTTTCTTT. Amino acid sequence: CASSFKDMNTEAFF.

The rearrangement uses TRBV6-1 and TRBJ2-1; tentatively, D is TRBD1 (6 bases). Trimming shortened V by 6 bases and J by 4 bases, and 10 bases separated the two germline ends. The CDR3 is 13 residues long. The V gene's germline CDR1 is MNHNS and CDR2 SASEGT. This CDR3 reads CASRKGGYNEQFF. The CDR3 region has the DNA TGTGCCAGCAGGAAAGGGGGATACAATGAGCAGTTCTTC.

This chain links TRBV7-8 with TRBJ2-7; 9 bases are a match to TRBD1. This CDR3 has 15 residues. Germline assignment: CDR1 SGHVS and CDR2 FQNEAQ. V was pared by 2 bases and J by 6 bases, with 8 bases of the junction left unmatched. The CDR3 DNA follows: TGTGCCAGCAGCTTAACAGGGGGCTTTCAGGGCGAGCAGTACTTC. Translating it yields CASSLTGGFQGEQYF.

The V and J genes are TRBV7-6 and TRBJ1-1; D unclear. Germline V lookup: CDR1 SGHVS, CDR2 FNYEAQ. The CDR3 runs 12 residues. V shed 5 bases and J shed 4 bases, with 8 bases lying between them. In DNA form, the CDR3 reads TGTGCCAGCAGCCCAGGAGGCACTGAAGCTTTCTTT. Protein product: CASSPGGTEAFF.

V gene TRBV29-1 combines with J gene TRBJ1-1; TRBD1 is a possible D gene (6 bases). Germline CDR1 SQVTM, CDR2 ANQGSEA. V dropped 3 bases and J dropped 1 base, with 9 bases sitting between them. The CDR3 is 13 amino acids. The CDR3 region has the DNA TGCAGCGTTGAGGGAGGGGGGAACACTGAAGCTTTCTTT. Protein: CSVEGGGNTEAFF.

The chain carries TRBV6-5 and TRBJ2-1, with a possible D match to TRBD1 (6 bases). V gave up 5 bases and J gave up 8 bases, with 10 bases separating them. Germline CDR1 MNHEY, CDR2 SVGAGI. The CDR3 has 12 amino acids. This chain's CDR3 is CASSMGAHEQFF. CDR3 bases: TGTGCCAGCAGTATGGGGGCTCATGAGCAGTTCTTC.

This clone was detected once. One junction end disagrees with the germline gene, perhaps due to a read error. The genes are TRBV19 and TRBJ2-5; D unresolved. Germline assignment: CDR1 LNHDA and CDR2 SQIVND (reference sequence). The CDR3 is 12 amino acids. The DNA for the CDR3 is TGTGCCAGTAGTAAGCGTCAAGAGACCCGGTACTTC. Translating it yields CASSKRQETRYF.

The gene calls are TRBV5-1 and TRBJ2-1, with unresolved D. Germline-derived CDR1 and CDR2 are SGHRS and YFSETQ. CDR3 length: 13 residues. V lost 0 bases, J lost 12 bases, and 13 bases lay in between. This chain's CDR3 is CASSLGDPQTQFF. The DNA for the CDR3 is TGCGCCAGCAGCTTGGGAGACCCACAGACGCAGTTCTTC.

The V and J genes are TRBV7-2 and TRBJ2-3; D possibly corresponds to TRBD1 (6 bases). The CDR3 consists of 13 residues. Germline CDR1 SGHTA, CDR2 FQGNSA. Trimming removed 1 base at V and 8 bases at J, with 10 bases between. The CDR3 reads CASSLDRGGTQYF. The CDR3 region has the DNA TGTGCCAGCAGCTTAGATCGAGGGGGTACGCAGTATTTT.

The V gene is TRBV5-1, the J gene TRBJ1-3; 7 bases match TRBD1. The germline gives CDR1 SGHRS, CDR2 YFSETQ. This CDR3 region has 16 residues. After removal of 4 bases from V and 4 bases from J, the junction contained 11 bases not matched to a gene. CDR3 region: CASSINTGVFGNTIYF. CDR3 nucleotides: TGCGCCAGCAGCATAAACACAGGGGTCTTCGGAAACACCATATATTTT.

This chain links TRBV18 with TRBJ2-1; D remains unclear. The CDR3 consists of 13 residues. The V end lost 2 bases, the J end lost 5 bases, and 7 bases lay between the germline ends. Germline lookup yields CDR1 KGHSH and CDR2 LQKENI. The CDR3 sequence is CASSPSFHNEQFF. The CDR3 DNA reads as TGTGCCAGCTCACCATCTTTCCACAATGAGCAGTTCTTC.

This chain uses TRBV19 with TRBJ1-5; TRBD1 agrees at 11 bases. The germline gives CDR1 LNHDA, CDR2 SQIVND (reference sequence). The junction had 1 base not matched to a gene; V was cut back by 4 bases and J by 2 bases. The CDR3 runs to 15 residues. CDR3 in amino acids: CASSRTGGRNQPQHF. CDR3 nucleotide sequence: TGTGCCAGTAGTAGGACAGGGGGCCGCAATCAGCCCCAGCATTTT.

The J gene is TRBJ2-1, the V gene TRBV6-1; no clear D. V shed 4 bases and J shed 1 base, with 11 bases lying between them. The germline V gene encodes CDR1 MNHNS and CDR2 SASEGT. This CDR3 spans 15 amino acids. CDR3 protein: CASSVSGRSYNEQFF. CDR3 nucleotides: TGTGCCAGCAGTGTTTCAGGAAGGTCCTACAATGAGCAGTTCTTC.

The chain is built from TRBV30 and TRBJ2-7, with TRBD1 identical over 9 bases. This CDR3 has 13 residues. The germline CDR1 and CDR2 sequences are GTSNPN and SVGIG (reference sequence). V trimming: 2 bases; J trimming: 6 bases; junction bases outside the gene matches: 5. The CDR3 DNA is TGTGCCTGGAGTAAAACAGGGGGCGTCGAGCAGTACTTC. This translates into CAWSKTGGVEQYF.

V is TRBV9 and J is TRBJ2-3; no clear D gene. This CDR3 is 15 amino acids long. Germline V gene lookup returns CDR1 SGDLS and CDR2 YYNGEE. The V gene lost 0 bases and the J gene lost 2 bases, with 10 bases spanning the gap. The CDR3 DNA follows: TGTGCCAGCAGCGTAGCGCACTTACCCACAGATACGCAGTATTTT. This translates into CASSVAHLPTDTQYF.

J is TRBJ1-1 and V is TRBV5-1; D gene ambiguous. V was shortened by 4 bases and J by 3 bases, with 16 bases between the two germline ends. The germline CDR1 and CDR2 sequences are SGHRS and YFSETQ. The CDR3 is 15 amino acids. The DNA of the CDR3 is TGCGCCAGCAGCCCTTCGTCCCGGCGGGACACTGAAGCTTTCTTT. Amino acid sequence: CASSPSSRRDTEAFF.

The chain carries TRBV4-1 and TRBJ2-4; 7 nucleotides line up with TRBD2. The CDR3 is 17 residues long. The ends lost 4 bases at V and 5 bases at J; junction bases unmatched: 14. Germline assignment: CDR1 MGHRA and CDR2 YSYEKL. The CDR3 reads CASSLTTTRETENIQYF. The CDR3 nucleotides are TGCGCCAGCAGCCTTACCACTACGCGGGAGACCGAAAACATTCAGTACTTC.

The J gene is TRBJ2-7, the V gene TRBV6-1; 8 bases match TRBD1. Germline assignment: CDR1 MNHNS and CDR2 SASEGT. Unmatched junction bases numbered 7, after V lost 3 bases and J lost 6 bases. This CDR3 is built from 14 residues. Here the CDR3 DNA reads TGTGCCAGCAGTGATGGACAGGGTCCCCTCGAGCAGTACTTC. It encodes CASSDGQGPLEQYF.

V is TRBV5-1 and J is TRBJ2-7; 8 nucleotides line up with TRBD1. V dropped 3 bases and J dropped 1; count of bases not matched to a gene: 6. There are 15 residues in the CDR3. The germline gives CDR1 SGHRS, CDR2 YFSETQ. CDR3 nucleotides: TGCGCCAGCAGCTCCCGACAGGGGAGATCCTACGAGCAGTACTTC. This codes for CASSSRQGRSYEQYF.

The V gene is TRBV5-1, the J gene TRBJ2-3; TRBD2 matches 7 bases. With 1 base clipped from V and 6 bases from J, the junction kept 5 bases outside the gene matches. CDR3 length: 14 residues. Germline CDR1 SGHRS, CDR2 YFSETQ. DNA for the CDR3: TGCGCCAGCAGCTTGCGGTTCGGGAGGGATACGCAGTATTTT. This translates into CASSLRFGRDTQYF. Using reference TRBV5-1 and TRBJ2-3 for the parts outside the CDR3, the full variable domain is KAGVTQTPRYLIKTRGQQVTLSCSPISGHRSVSWYQQTPGQGLQFLFEYFSETQRNKGNFPGRFSGRQFSNSRSEMNVSTLELGDSALYLCASSLRFGRDTQYFGPGTRLTVL.

CDR3 DNA: TGTGCCAGCAGCTTTAGGACAGGGCGGCCCTACGAGCAGTACTTC. It is translated as CASSFRTGRPYEQYF. The rearrangement joins TRBV5-6 to TRBJ2-5; TRBD1 agrees at 8 bases. The J call is in doubt because the DNA end fits TRBJ2-7 better. The CDR3 consists of 15 residues. Germline V lookup: CDR1 SGHDT, CDR2 YYEEEE.

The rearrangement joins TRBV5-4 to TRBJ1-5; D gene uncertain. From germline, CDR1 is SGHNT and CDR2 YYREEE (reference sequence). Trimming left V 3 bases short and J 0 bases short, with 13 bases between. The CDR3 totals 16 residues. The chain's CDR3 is CASSYGDGYSNQPQHF. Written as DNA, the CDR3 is TGTGCCAGCAGCTATGGAGACGGGTATAGCAATCAGCCCCAGCATTTT.

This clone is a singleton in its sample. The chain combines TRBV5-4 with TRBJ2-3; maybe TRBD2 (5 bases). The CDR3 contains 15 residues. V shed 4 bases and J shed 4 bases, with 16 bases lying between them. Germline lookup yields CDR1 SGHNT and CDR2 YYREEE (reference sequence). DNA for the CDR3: TGTGCCAGCAGCCGGGAACGAGGAAACGCAGATACGCAGTATTTT. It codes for CASSRERGNADTQYF.

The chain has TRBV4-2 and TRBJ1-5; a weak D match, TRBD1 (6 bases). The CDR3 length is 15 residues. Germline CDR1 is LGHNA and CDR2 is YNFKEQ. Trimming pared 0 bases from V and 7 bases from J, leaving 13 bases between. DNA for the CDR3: TGTGCCAGCAGCCAAGATAGGGGGGGCGGGCAGCCCCAGCATTTT. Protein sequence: CASSQDRGGGQPQHF.

The CDR3: CASSLVGRGTNTEAFF. CDR3 in DNA: TGTGCCAGCAGTTTAGTCGGCAGGGGAACGAACACTGAAGCTTTCTTT. The rearrangement uses TRBV28 and TRBJ1-1, with D perhaps TRBD1 (6 bases). The V end lost 2 bases, the J end lost 1 base, and 14 bases lay between the germline ends. The CDR3 has 16 residues. CDR1 and CDR2 (germline): MDHEN, SYDVKM.

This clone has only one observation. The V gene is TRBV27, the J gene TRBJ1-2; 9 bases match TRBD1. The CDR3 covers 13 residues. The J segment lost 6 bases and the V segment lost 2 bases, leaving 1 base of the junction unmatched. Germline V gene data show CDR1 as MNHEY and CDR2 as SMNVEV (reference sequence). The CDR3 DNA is TGTGCCAGCAGTTTAGGACAGGGGAATGGCTACACCTTC. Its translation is CASSLGQGNGYTF.

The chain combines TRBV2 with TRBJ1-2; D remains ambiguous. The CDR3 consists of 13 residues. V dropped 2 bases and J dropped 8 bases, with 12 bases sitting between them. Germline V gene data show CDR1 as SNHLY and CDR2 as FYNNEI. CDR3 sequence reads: CASSEQFWSGYTF. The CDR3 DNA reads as TGTGCCAGCAGTGAACAGTTCTGGTCCGGCTACACCTTC.

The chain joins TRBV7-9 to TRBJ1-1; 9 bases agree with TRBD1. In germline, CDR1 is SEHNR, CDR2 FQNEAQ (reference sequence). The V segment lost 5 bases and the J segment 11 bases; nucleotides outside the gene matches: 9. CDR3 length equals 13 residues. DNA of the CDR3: TGTGCCAGCAGCCGTGAGACAGGGGGTGCGGCTTTCTTT. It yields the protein CASSRETGGAAFF.

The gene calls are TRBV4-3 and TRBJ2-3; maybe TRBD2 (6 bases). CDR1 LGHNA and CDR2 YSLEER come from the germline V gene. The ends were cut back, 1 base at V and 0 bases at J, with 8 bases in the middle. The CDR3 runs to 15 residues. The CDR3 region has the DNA TGCGCCAGCAGCCAAGCAGGAGGGAGCACAGATACGCAGTATTTT. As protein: CASSQAGGSTDTQYF.

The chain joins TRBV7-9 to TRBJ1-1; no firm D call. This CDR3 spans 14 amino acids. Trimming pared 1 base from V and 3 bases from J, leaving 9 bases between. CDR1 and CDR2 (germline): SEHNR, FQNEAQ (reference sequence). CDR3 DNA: TGTGCCAGCAGCTTAGTATACGGGGACACTGAAGCTTTCTTT. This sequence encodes CASSLVYGDTEAFF. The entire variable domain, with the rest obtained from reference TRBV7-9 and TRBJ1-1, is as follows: DTGVSQNPRHKITKRGQNVTFRCDPISEHNRLYWYRQTLGQGPEFLTYFQNEAQLEKSRLLSDRFSAERPKGSFSTLEIQRTEQGDSAMYLCASSLVYGDTEAFFGQGTRLTVV.